The rows below give T cell receptor beta chains drawn from one sample of a study of cytotoxic CD8 clonotypes in ibrutinib-treated CLL. Sequencing was performed with immunoSEQ multiplex PCR; in TCRdb, only in-frame clones are kept and a portion is missing. The profile shows hundreds of thousands of clones, less than 75% of them singletons. The starting material was PBMCs, obtained after 24 months of ibrutinib treatment. These receptors all stem from a human donor with chronic lymphocytic leukemia. The CDR3 runs from the conserved cysteine through the conserved F or W. D genes are given only for firm matches. The listing skips clone size in some rows; elsewhere it reads once, few, many or a size class.

V gene: TRBV19; clone size: -; D gene: -; CDR3 length: 15; J gene: TRBJ1-2; CDR3 protein: CASSTVQGANYGYTF; CDR3 DNA: TGTGCCAGTAGTACCGTACAGGGAGCTAACTATGGCTACACCTTC
V gene: TRBV28; clone size: -; D gene: TRBD1; CDR3 length: 12; J gene: TRBJ1-2; CDR3 protein: CATSGQTYGYTF; CDR3 DNA: TGTGCCACCTCGGGACAGACCTATGGCTACACCTTC
V gene: TRBV5-1; clone size: -; D gene: -; CDR3 length: 11; J gene: TRBJ2-3; CDR3 protein: CACRGADTQYF; CDR3 DNA: TGCGCCTGTAGGGGGGCAGATACGCAGTATTTT
V gene: TRBV2; clone size: -; D gene: -; CDR3 length: 11; J gene: TRBJ2-5; CDR3 protein: CASNLGETQYF; CDR3 DNA: TGTGCCAGCAATTTGGGAGAGACCCAGTACTTC
V gene: TRBV7-3; clone size: few; D gene: -; CDR3 length: 12; J gene: TRBJ1-1; CDR3 protein: CASSSQGTEAFF; CDR3 DNA: TGTGCCAGCAGCTCACAGGGAACTGAAGCTTTCTTT
V gene: TRBV30; clone size: -; D gene: TRBD1; CDR3 length: 14; J gene: TRBJ1-5; CDR3 protein: CAWSKGQGFEPQHF; CDR3 DNA: TGTGCCTGGAGTAAAGGACAGGGATTTGAGCCCCAGCATTTT
V gene: TRBV5-1; clone size: -; D gene: -; CDR3 length: 14; J gene: TRBJ2-5; CDR3 protein: CASSLDASGKTQYF; CDR3 DNA: TGCGCCAGCAGCTTGGACGCGTCCGGGAAGACCCAGTACTTC
V gene: TRBV27; clone size: -; D gene: TRBD1; CDR3 length: 17; J gene: TRBJ1-1; CDR3 protein: CASSLFSRGHVNTEAFF; CDR3 DNA: TGTGCCAGCAGTTTATTCTCCAGGGGGCATGTGAACACTGAAGCTTTCTTT
V gene: TRBV25-1; clone size: once; D gene: TRBD2; CDR3 length: 16; J gene: TRBJ2-7; CDR3 protein: CASSEWGAGVQNEQYF; CDR3 DNA: TGTGCCAGCAGTGAATGGGGAGCGGGAGTTCAAAACGAGCAGTACTTC
V gene: TRBV14; clone size: -; D gene: -; CDR3 length: 14; J gene: TRBJ2-3; CDR3 protein: CASSPRRGRDTQYF; CDR3 DNA: TGTGCCAGCAGCCCCCGACGGGGACGAGATACGCAGTATTTT
V gene: TRBV7-6; clone size: -; D gene: -; CDR3 length: 12; J gene: TRBJ2-1; CDR3 protein: CASSSGGVEQFF; CDR3 DNA: TGTGCCAGCAGCTCCGGGGGAGTTGAGCAGTTCTTC
V gene: TRBV28; clone size: -; D gene: -; CDR3 length: 13; J gene: TRBJ2-7; CDR3 protein: CASSSRVPYEQYF; CDR3 DNA: TGTGCCAGCAGTTCGCGGGTCCCCTACGAGCAGTACTTC
V gene: TRBV6-6; clone size: -; D gene: -; CDR3 length: 14; J gene: TRBJ2-3; CDR3 protein: CAHSGGTGTDTQYF; CDR3 DNA: TGTGCCCATTCTGGGGGTACAGGCACAGATACGCAGTATTTT
V gene: TRBV5-1; clone size: -; D gene: TRBD1; CDR3 length: 14; J gene: TRBJ2-3; CDR3 protein: CASSLEGALNTQYF; CDR3 DNA: TGCGCCAGCAGCCTCGAGGGGGCATTAAATACGCAGTATTTT
V gene: TRBV9; clone size: few; D gene: -; CDR3 length: 13; J gene: TRBJ2-5; CDR3 protein: CASSVATGETQYF; CDR3 DNA: TGTGCCAGCAGCGTAGCTACCGGGGAGACCCAGTACTTC
V gene: TRBV4-2; clone size: -; D gene: TRBD2; CDR3 length: 16; J gene: TRBJ2-3; CDR3 protein: CASSPRNSGGTDTQYF; CDR3 DNA: TGTGCCAGCAGCCCCCGTAATAGCGGGGGCACAGATACGCAGTATTTT
V gene: TRBV28; clone size: few; D gene: -; CDR3 length: 11; J gene: TRBJ1-1; CDR3 protein: CASSRYTEAFF; CDR3 DNA: TGTGCCAGCAGTCGTTACACTGAAGCTTTCTTT
V gene: TRBV5-1; clone size: -; D gene: -; CDR3 length: 14; J gene: TRBJ2-5; CDR3 protein: CASSLGGSQETQYF; CDR3 DNA: TGCGCCAGCAGCCTTGGCGGGTCCCAAGAGACCCAGTACTTC
V gene: TRBV29-1; clone size: once; D gene: -; CDR3 length: 11; J gene: TRBJ2-7; CDR3 protein: CSVGDGYEQYF; CDR3 DNA: TGCAGCGTTGGTGACGGCTACGAGCAGTACTTC
V gene: TRBV28; clone size: few; D gene: TRBD1; CDR3 length: 15; J gene: TRBJ1-2; CDR3 protein: CASTPGGRSNYGYTF; CDR3 DNA: TGTGCCAGCACCCCAGGGGGGCGATCTAACTATGGCTACACCTTC
V gene: TRBV29-1; clone size: -; D gene: -; CDR3 length: 11; J gene: TRBJ2-5; CDR3 protein: CSVEARETQYF; CDR3 DNA: TGCAGCGTGGAGGCTCGGGAGACCCAGTACTTC
V gene: TRBV29-1; clone size: few; D gene: -; CDR3 length: 12; J gene: TRBJ2-7; CDR3 protein: CSVEEGSYEQYF; CDR3 DNA: TGCAGCGTTGAGGAGGGATCCTACGAGCAGTACTTC
V gene: TRBV2; clone size: -; D gene: -; CDR3 length: 12; J gene: TRBJ2-5; CDR3 protein: CASKPGSETQYF; CDR3 DNA: TGTGCCAGCAAGCCGGGGAGTGAGACCCAGTACTTC
V gene: TRBV27; clone size: -; D gene: -; CDR3 length: 12; J gene: TRBJ1-4; CDR3 protein: CASSLLGEKLFF; CDR3 DNA: TGTGCCAGCAGTTTATTGGGGGAAAAACTGTTTTTT
V gene: TRBV27; clone size: -; D gene: -; CDR3 length: 13; J gene: TRBJ1-1; CDR3 protein: CASSLTGLQEAFF; CDR3 DNA: TGTGCCAGCAGTTTAACCGGGCTCCAGGAAGCTTTCTTT
V gene: TRBV28; clone size: few; D gene: TRBD1; CDR3 length: 15; J gene: TRBJ1-2; CDR3 protein: CASSSLGQVNYGYTF; CDR3 DNA: TGTGCCAGCAGTAGTTTGGGACAGGTTAACTATGGCTACACCTTC